This T cell receptor (beta chain) is drawn from a study of blood T cell repertoires in COVID-19. In the study overall: Researchers got acute and convalescent COVID-19 samples from the United States, Italy and Spain. From T cells, B-cell-depleted T cells, or PBMCs came the material, which was cDNA or gDNA.

Germline V gene sequence: CDR1 SGHRS, CDR2 YFSETQ. Trimming pared 4 bases from V and 4 bases from J, leaving 12 bases between. There are 14 residues in the CDR3. In the authors' workflow: Amplification of reference gene primers provided the estimated nucleated cell counts. TCRdb keeps only in-frame clones here, not all; method: immunoSEQ multiplex PCR. D and trimming come from the DNA, and the V and J calls and clone size come from that table. The sample shows about 160,000 clones, about 85% of them seen only once. This receptor was taken from a woman aged 60 to 75 with active or convalescent COVID-19. The V gene is TRBV5-1, the J gene TRBJ2-1, with a weak D call TRBD1 (6 bases). What was sequenced was peripheral blood. The DNA for the CDR3 is TGCGCCAGCAGCGACGACAGGATATACAATGAGCAGTTCTTC. Translated, it gives CASSDDRIYNEQFF.